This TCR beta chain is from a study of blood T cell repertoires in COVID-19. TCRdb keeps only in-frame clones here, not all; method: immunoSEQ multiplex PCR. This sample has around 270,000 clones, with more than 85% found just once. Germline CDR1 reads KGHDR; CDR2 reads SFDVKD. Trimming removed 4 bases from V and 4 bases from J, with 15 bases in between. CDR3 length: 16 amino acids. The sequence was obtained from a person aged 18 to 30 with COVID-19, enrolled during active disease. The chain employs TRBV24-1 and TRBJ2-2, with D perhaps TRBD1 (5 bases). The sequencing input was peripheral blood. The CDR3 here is CATSDAGLERTGELFF. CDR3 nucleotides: TGTGCCACCAGTGACGCAGGGTTAGAGCGCACCGGGGAGCTGTTTTTT.